The source of this T cell receptor beta chain is a study of blood T cells in healthy people across ages. Primers used in a second PCR of about 6 to 12 cycles were a sample-barcoded 5' primer and a J-beta primer mix. TCRdb ran MiXCR on the 5' RACE reads and lists one entry per CDR3 protein. The table has about 1.1 million distinct CDR3 sequences, more than 30% seen once. This clonotype was sampled from a man between 18 and 35 years old in good health. What was sequenced was blood.

The CDR3 reads CSVIFRQGTNYGYTF. CDR3 in DNA: TGCAGCGTGATATTCCGGCAGGGGACTAACTATGGCTACACCTTC. The V and J genes are TRBV29-1 and TRBJ1-2, with a possible D match to TRBD1 (6 bases). The ends were cut back, 6 bases at V and 0 bases at J, with 17 bases in the middle. CDR3 length: 15 residues. Per germline, CDR1 SQVTM and CDR2 ANQGSEA.